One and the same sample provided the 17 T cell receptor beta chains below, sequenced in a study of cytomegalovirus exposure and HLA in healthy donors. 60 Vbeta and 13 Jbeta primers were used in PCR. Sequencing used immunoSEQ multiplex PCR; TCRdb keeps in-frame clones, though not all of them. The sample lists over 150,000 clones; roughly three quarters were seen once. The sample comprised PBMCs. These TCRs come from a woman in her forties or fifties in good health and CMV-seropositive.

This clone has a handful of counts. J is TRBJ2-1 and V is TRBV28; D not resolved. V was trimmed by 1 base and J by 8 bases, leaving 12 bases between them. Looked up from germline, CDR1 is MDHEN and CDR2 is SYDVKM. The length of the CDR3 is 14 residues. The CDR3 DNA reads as TGTGCCAGCAGTTTATCGGTCACGTCGCATGAGCAGTTCTTC. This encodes CASSLSVTSHEQFF.

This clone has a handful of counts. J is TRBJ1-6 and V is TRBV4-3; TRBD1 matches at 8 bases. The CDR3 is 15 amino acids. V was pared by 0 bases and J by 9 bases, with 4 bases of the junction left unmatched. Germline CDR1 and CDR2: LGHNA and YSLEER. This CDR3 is CASSQDRDRGSPLHF. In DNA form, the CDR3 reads TGCGCCAGCAGCCAAGATCGAGACAGGGGTTCACCCCTCCACTTT.

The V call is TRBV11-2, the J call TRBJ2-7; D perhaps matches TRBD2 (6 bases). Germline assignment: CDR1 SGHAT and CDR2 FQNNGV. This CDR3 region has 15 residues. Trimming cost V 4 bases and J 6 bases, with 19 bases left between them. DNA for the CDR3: TGTGCCAGCAGCTCCCCCGGAGGGGTCCGGGGCGAGCAGTACTTC. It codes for CASSSPGGVRGEQYF.

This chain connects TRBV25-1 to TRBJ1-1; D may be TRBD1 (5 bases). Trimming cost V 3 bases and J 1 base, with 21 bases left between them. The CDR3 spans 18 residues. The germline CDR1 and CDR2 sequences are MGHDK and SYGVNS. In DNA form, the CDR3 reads TGTGCCAGCAGTGAGTATGAAGGGGCCGGAACCGGGAACACTGAAGCTTTCTTT. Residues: CASSEYEGAGTGNTEAFF.

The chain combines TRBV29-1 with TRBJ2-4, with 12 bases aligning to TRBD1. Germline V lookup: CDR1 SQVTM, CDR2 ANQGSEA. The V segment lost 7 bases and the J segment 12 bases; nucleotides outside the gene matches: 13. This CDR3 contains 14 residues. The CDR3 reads CSAGGGQGADSQYF. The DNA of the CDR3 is TGCAGCGCCGGGGGGGGACAGGGGGCAGACAGTCAGTACTTC.

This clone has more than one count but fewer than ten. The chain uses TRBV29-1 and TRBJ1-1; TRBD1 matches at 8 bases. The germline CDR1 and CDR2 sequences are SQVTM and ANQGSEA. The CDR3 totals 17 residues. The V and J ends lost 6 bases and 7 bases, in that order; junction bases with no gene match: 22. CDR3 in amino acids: CSVPQPSGLDRVDEAFF. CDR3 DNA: TGCAGCGTCCCCCAGCCTTCGGGGCTGGACAGGGTGGATGAAGCTTTCTTT.

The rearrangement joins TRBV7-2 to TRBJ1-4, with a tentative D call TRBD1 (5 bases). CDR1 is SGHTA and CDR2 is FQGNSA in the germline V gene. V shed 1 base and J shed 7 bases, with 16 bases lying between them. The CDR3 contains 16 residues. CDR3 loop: CASSLGFQDNPEKLFF. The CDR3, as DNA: TGTGCCAGCAGCTTAGGCTTCCAGGACAACCCTGAAAAACTGTTTTTT.

Written as DNA, the CDR3 is TGTGCCAGCAGCTTAGCGCCTATAAGCACCGGGGAGCTGTTTTTT. Protein product: CASSLAPISTGELFF. The chain employs TRBV7-2 and TRBJ2-2; D is undetermined. This CDR3 is 15 amino acids long. The V gene lost 0 bases and the J gene lost 4 bases, with 9 bases spanning the gap. Germline V gene lookup returns CDR1 SGHTA and CDR2 FQGNSA.

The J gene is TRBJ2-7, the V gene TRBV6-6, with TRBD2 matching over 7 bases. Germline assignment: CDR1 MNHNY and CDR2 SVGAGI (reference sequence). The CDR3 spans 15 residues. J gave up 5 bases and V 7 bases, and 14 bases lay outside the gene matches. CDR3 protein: CASTESWEGKNEQYF. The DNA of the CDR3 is TGTGCCAGCACGGAGTCGTGGGAGGGTAAAAACGAGCAGTACTTC.

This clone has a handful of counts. CDR3 residues: CASYFIGGWVYGYTF. The CDR3 nucleotides read TGTGCCAGCTACTTCATTGGGGGGTGGGTCTATGGCTACACCTTC. The rearrangement joins TRBV21-1 to TRBJ1-2. TRBV21-1 is termed a pseudogene. The CDR3 has 15 amino acids.

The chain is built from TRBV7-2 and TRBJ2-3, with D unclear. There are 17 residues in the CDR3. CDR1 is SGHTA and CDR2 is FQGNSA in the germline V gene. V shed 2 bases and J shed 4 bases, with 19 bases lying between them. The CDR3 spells CASSLIFQASSPDTQYF. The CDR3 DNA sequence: TGTGCCAGCAGCTTAATATTCCAGGCCTCCTCGCCAGATACGCAGTATTTT.

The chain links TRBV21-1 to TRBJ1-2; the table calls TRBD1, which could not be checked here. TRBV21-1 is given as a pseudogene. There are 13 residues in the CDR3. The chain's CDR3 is CASSKAQGYGYTF. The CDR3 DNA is TGTGCCAGCAGCAAAGCCCAGGGCTATGGCTACACCTTC.

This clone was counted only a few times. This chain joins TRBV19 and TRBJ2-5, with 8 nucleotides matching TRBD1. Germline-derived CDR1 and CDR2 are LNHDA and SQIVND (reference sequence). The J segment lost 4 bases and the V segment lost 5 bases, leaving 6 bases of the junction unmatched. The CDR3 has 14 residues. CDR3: CASSLTGGGETQYF. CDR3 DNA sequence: TGTGCCAGTAGTCTCACAGGGGGTGGAGAGACCCAGTACTTC.

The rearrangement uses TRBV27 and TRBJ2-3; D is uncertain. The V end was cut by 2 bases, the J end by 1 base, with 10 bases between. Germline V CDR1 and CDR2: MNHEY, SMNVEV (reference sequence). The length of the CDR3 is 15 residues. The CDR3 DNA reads TGTGCCAGCAGTTTAATTGCGAGCCGCACAGATACGCAGTATTTT. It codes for CASSLIASRTDTQYF.

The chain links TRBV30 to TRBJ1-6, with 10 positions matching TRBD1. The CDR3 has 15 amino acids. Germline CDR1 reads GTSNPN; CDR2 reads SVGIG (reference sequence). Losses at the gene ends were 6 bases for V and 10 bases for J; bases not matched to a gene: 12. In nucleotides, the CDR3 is TGTGCCTGTACACCCCGGGACAGGGGAAGCTCACCCCTCCACTTT. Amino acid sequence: CACTPRDRGSSPLHF.

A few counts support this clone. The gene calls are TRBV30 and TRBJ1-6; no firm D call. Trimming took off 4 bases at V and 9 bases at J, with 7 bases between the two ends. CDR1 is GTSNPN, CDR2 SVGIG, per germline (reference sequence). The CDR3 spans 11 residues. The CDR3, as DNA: TGTGCCTGGACCGTCGGTTCACCCCTCCACTTT. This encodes CAWTVGSPLHF.

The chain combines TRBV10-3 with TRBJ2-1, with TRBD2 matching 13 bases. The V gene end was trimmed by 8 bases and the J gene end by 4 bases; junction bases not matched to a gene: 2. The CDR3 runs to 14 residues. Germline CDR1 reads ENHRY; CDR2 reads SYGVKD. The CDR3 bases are TGTGCCATCCGGACTAGCGGGAGATACAATGAGCAGTTCTTC. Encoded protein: CAIRTSGRYNEQFF.